This TCR beta chain was recorded in a study of T cells after yellow fever vaccination (dated by TCRdb to between 2018 and 2021). Turning to the overall study: The SMART-Seq v4 Ultra Low Input RNA kit was used to prepare libraries from fractions with low cell numbers. To track T-cell clones before and after primary and booster YFV17D yellow fever vaccination, bulk TCR alpha and beta repertoires were sequenced longitudinally. Two healthy male donors, one aged 18 to 30 and one aged 30 to 39 years, were included in the cohort. Blood was collected at multiple timepoints before and after primary and secondary immunization, and bulk PBMC replicates and cell subsets were isolated.

The treatment or condition label on this specimen signifies: live attenuated yellow fever vaccine strain. Two biological replicates of bulk PBMCs were collected at each blood-draw timepoint. PBMCs were isolated from peripheral blood using a standard Ficoll-Paque protocol. TriZol was used to extract RNA from bulk PBMCs, CD4 and CD8 fractions, and dextramer-positive and dextramer-negative fractions. Overall results and qualifications from the work: FACS-sorted repertoires could contain abundant contaminating clonotypes from the bulk population, so computational filtering was required. Compared with the primary T-cell response, the secondary T-cell response was weaker but faster, peaking on day 5 rather than day 15. A small fraction of clonotypes showed up in both the CD4 and CD8 compartments, probably as a result of convergent recombination. Because only a couple of donors were included in the study, the extent to which the findings can be generalized is limited. After the booster, most clones that had expanded after primary vaccination were detected again (around 96% of CD4 and more than 80% of CD8), suggesting broad maintenance of memory.

In its sample, this clonotype was seen a few times. It has no known antigen specificity. No base-level quality is on record; no much larger clone is a single base apart. The junction shows trimming of 5 bases on V and 4 bases on J, plus 16 bases between the germline ends. The germline V gene sets CDR1 to SNHLY and CDR2 to FYNNEI. Counted from cysteine to phenylalanine, this CDR3 has 15 amino acids. Only CDR3 DNA remains: 45 bases, in frame from the first base. Synthesis of TCR cDNA relied on 5'RACE template switching, a step that introduced a universal primer site along with unique molecular identifiers. Priming of cDNA synthesis was performed from both the TCR alpha and TCR beta constant segments. Library amplification used two PCR steps, and the second PCR step added sample barcodes and sequencing adapters. Sequencing of libraries was performed on Illumina HiSeq 2500 (2x100 bp) or NovaSeq (2x150 bp). As for how the authors treated the data: Demultiplexing of reads and collapsing into UMI consensus sequences were performed with MIGEC, and V(D)J alignment was carried out with MiXCR. Vaccine-responding clonotypes were defined with edgeR using replicate PBMC samples, requiring FDR below 0.01 and a log2 fold change above 5 up to day 15. Bulk clonotypes were assigned CD4 or CD8 identity according to which sequenced CD4 or CD8 repertoire held them at higher abundance. The public reads were reprocessed in TCRdb via fastp at Q25 and MiXCR, keeping in-frame beta chains. CDR3 protein duplicates are merged, each entry listing the most common genes and DNA. These V and J calls are TCRdb output, not the study's own analysis. The sample table holds 500,000 to 650,000 distinct CDR3 sequences, of which around 12% were seen once. About 16% of the sample lies in the top ten.

The V and J genes are TRBV2 and TRBJ2-3; the D segment could be TRBD2, given 7 matching bases. The sequence was obtained from a man aged 30 to 45 who received the YFV17D yellow fever vaccine. The sample consisted of PBMCs, taken on the day of the yellow fever booster vaccination. The CDR3: CASSRGGGESDTQYF. The DNA sequence is TGTGCCAGCAGTCGAGGGGGAGGGGAGTCAGATACGCAGTATTTT.